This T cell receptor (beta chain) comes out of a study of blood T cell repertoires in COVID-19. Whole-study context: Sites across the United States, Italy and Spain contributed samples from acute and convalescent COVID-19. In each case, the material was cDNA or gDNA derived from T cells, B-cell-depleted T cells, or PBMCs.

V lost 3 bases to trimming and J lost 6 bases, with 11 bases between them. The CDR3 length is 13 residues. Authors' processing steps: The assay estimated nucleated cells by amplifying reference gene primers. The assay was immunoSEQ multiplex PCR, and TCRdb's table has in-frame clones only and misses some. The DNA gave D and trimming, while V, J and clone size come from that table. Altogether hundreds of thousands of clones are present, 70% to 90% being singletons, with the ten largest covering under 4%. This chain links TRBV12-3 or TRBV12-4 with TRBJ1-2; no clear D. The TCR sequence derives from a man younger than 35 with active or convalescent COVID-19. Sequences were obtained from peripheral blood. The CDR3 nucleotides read TGTGCCAGCAGTTTTATCCACGAGAATGGCTACACCTTC. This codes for CASSFIHENGYTF.